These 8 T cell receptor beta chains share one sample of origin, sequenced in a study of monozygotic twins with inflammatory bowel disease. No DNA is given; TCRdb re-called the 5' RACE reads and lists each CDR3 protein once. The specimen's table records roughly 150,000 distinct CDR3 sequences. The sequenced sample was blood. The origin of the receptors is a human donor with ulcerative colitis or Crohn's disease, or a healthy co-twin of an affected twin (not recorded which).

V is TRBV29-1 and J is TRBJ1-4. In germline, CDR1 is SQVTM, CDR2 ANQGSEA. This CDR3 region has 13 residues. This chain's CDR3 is CSVGSLGGEKLFF.

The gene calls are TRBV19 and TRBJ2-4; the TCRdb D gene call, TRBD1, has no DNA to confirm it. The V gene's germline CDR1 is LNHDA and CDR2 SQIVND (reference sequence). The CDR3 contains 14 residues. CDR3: CASTTRDSKNIQYF.

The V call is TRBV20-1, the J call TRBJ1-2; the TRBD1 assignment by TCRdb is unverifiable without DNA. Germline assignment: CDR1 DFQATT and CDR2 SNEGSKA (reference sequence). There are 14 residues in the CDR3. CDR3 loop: CSAPNRGLDYGYTF.

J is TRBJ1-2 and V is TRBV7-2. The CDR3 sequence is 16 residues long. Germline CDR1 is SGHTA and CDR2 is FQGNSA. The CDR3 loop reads CASSSGIGGSNYGYTF.

CDR3: CATSDPTATTGELFF. The chain combines TRBV24-1 with TRBJ2-2; the TCRdb D gene call, TRBD1, has no DNA to confirm it. Germline V gene lookup returns CDR1 KGHDR and CDR2 SFDVKD. This CDR3 region has 15 residues.

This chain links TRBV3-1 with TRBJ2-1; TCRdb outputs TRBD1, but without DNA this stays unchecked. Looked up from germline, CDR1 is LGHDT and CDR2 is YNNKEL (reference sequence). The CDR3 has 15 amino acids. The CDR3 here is CASSQEASDRGVQFF.

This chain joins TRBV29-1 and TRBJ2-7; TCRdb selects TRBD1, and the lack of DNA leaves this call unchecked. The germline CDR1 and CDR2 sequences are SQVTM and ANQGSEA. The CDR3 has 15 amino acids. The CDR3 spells CSVEVGPDRGYEQYF.

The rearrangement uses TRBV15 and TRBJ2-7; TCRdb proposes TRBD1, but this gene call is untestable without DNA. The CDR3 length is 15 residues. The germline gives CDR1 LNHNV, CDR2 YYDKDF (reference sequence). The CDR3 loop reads CATSRDNPGSYEQYF.